The rows below give T cell receptor beta chains drawn from one sample of a study of technical replicates of blood from several donors. This table comes from immunoSEQ multiplex PCR, and its TCRdb copy is limited to in-frame clones, with some not included. The profile covers tens of thousands of clones, with about nine tenths appearing a single time and approximately 0.37% taken by the ten largest. The sequenced sample was T cells isolated from PBMCs. The receptors shown here come from a human donor in good health. Both conserved end residues are part of each CDR3. The order of the fields is clone size, D gene, V gene, J gene, CDR3 DNA, CDR3 protein. D genes are given only for firm matches. Only part of the rows carry a size: once, few, many, or a class if the clone is expanded.

size: .; D: TRBD1; V: TRBV30; J: TRBJ2-1; DNA: TGTGCCTGGAGTGATGACAGGGACGGACAACCTAATGAGCAGTTCTTC; CDR3: CAWSDDRDGQPNEQFF
size: .; D: .; V: TRBV7-2; J: TRBJ2-5; DNA: TGTGCCAGCAGCCCTTACCAAGAGACCCAGTACTTC; CDR3: CASSPYQETQYF
size: .; D: .; V: TRBV7-9; J: TRBJ2-2; DNA: TGTGCCAGCACGGGGACTTTTAACACCGGGGAGCTGTTTTTT; CDR3: CASTGTFNTGELFF
size: .; D: .; V: TRBV28; J: TRBJ2-3; DNA: TGTGCCAGCAGTTTGGGCTCTAGCACAGATACGCAGTATTTT; CDR3: CASSLGSSTDTQYF
size: once; D: .; V: TRBV28; J: TRBJ1-1; DNA: TGTGCCAGCAGCCCCTCACGGTGGTCCCCACACCAGGGGGCTTTCTTT; CDR3: CASSPSRWSPHQGAFF
size: .; D: .; V: TRBV7-3; J: TRBJ2-2; DNA: TGTGCCAGCAGCGTCTATGGTTCCGGGGAGCTGTTTTTT; CDR3: CASSVYGSGELFF
size: .; D: TRBD1; V: TRBV19; J: TRBJ2-5; DNA: TGTGCCAGTAGCCGGGACAGGGACCTACAAGAGACCCAGTACTTC; CDR3: CASSRDRDLQETQYF
size: .; D: TRBD1; V: TRBV19; J: TRBJ1-1; DNA: TGTGCCAGTAGTATGACAGGGGACACTGAAGCTTTCTTT; CDR3: CASSMTGDTEAFF
size: .; D: TRBD2; V: TRBV30; J: TRBJ2-2; DNA: TGTGCCTGGAGTATTCTCGGGGGAGGGGACACCGGGGAGCTGTTTTTT; CDR3: CAWSILGGGDTGELFF
size: .; D: .; V: TRBV6-1; J: TRBJ1-2; DNA: TGTGCCAGCAGTGAGATAGTACAGGGCCGGGATGGCTACACCTTC; CDR3: CASSEIVQGRDGYTF
size: .; D: TRBD1; V: TRBV5-1; J: TRBJ2-7; DNA: TGCGCCAGCAGCTTGGTTCAGGGGACAGGGTTTTACGAGCAGTACTTC; CDR3: CASSLVQGTGFYEQYF
size: once; D: TRBD1; V: TRBV5-6; J: TRBJ2-5; DNA: TGTGCCAGCAGCTTGACAGGGGGCGAGACCCAGTACTTC; CDR3: CASSLTGGETQYF
size: .; D: .; V: TRBV5-6; J: TRBJ2-5; DNA: TGTGCCAGCAGCTTGACAGCGGGCGAAGAGACCCAGTACTTC; CDR3: CASSLTAGEETQYF
size: .; D: .; V: TRBV11-2; J: TRBJ2-5; DNA: TGTGCCAGCAGCCTTCGGAGGGGGCATGAGACCCAGTACTTC; CDR3: CASSLRRGHETQYF
size: .; D: .; V: TRBV1; J: TRBJ2-5; DNA: TGCACCAGCAGCCCACCCAGCGGGAGTGGGGAAGAGACCCAGTACTTC; CDR3: CTSSPPSGSGEETQYF
size: .; D: TRBD2; V: TRBV29-1; J: TRBJ2-3; DNA: TGCAGCGTTGAAAGGACTAGCGGGAGTAGGACAGATACGCAGTATTTT; CDR3: CSVERTSGSRTDTQYF
size: .; D: TRBD1; V: TRBV19; J: TRBJ1-5; DNA: TGTGCCAGTAGTAGGGACAGGGGGCGTCAGCCCCAGCATTTT; CDR3: CASSRDRGRQPQHF
size: .; D: .; V: TRBV10-3; J: TRBJ2-7; DNA: TGTGCCATCAGTGAGTCGCTCGGGAGTTCGTACGAGCAGTACTTC; CDR3: CAISESLGSSYEQYF
size: .; D: .; V: TRBV7-8; J: TRBJ2-7; DNA: TGTGCCAGCACCTTAACTCGGTACGAGCAGTACTTC; CDR3: CASTLTRYEQYF
size: .; D: .; V: TRBV25-1; J: TRBJ1-5; DNA: TGTGCCAGCAGTTACGGGGGCAATCAGCCCCAGCATTTT; CDR3: CASSYGGNQPQHF
size: .; D: TRBD1; V: TRBV18; J: TRBJ1-4; DNA: TGTGCCAGCTTCTCCGGGACAGGGAACGAAAAACTGTTTTTT; CDR3: CASFSGTGNEKLFF
size: .; D: TRBD1; V: TRBV5-1; J: TRBJ1-4; DNA: TGCGCCAGCAGAACTACAGGGGGCTTAGCGGAAAAACTGTTTTTT; CDR3: CASRTTGGLAEKLFF